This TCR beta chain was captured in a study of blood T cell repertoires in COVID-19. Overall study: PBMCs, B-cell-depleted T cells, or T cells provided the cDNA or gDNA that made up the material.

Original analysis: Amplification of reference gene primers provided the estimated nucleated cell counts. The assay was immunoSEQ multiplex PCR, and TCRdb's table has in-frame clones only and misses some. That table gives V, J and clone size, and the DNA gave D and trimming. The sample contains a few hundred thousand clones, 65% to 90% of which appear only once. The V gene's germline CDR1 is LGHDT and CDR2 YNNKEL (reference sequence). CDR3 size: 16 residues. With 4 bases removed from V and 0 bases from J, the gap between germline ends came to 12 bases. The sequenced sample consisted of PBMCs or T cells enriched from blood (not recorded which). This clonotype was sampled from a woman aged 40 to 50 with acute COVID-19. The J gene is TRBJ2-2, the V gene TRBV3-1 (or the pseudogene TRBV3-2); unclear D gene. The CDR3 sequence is CASSPSRPSNTGELFF. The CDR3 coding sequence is TGTGCCAGCAGCCCTTCGAGGCCTTCGAACACCGGGGAGCTGTTTTTT.